This TCR beta chain was retrieved from a study of T cell responses to AZD1222 COVID-19 vaccine (dated by TCRdb to the early 2020s). At the level of the whole study: AZD1222 recipients given second doses at about 4 weeks or at about 12 weeks were pooled, since spike-specific TCR depth and breadth were not found to differ between the two schedules. A total of just over 230 trial participants underwent TCR sequencing, of whom 207 had received two doses of AZD1222 and about 25 had received two doses of the MenACWY control vaccine. Trial participants were enrolled by age into subgroups of 18-55, 56-69 and 70-plus years, and roughly 150, 30 and 60 TCR-sequenced participants, respectively, were included in these subgroups.

The CDR3 regions of human TCRbeta chains were subjected to immunosequencing. The study's processing was this. Repertoire TCRs were checked for matches against a reference library of SARS-CoV-2-specific TCRs that had been generated using the MIRA antigen-specificity platform. Breadth meant the fraction of unique TCRs that were SARS-CoV-2-associated, whereas depth meant the fraction of total T cells that were SARS-CoV-2-associated. Using the MIRA data, every spike-specific TCR was mapped to the spike region that the TCR reacted to and assigned to either a CD4 or a CD8 class. Log10-transformed breadth and depth values were compared by one-way ANOVA with Sidak's multiple comparisons tests. Entries here come from immuneACCESS through TCRdb and include only in-frame sequences with V and J called. Some clones fail to appear in such tables; in the studies checked, an unresolved V gene covers under half of the shortfall, and the cause of the remainder is unknown. From that table come the V and J calls and clone size; the DNA was used to work out D and trimming. This sample has about 150,000 clones in its table, and about 88% of those were observed once. The ten largest clones represent around 5% of the sample.

Interpreted using the paper, the time point label stands for: baseline before first vaccination. Vaccinee samples came from UK trials COV001 and COV002, including a single-blind randomized controlled phase 2/3 trial of AZD1222 (ChAdOx1 nCoV-19) in healthy adults. Trial participant PBMC samples were collected at day 0 and day 28 after the second dose for TCRbeta chain sequencing. Of note for this clone: Its target antigen remains unknown. No base qualities exist here, and no much larger clone lies one base off it.

The germline V end is reduced by 5 bases and the J end by 7 bases; junction bases left unmatched: 13. CDR3 length: 15 amino acids, cysteine to phenylalanine. Only the CDR3 part of the read is kept: 45 bases, read in frame from the first base. The germline V gene encodes CDR1 MDHEN and CDR2 SYDVKM. Broad study findings and their caveats: The 56-69-year group was small, and its depth increase did not reach significance, likely because of low power. Because no samples from the day 14 peak response were available, repertoires could be characterized only after the peak T cell response. Participants were mostly white British, with more females than males. The authors suggested clonal diversity may have been underestimated. After two AZD1222 doses, spike-specific TCR breadth and depth were significantly higher than at day 0 and than in MenACWY recipients. Only a handful of AZD1222 recipients were SARS-CoV-2 seropositive at baseline, limiting conclusions about previously exposed vaccinees. Epitopes outside the regions mutated in the B.1.351 and B.1.1.7 variants were reportedly recognized by nearly half of the unique spike-specific TCRs. Vaccine-associated CD4 TCRs spanned the whole spike protein, with dominant responses in regions 160-218 and 743-854.

The chain was built from TRBV28 and TRBJ1-2, with TRBD1 matching 7 junction bases. This TCR was sampled from an adult in good health. The sample here was peripheral blood, taken on day 0 of AZD1222 vaccination. The DNA sequence reads TGTGCCAGCAGTGCCGGAGGGGGCGGAGTAGTTGGCTACACCTTC. Translated, this gives CASSAGGGGVVGYTF.